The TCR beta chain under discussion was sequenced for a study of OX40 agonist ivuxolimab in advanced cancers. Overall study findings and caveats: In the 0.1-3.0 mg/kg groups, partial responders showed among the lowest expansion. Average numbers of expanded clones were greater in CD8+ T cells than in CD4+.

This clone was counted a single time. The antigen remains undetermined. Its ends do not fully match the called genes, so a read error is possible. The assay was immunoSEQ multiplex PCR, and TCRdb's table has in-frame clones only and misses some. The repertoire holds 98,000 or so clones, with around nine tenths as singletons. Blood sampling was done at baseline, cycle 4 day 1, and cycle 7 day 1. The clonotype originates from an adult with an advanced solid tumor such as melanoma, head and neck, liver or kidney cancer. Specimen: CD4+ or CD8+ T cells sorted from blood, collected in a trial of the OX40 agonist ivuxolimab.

The CDR3 DNA reads as TGTGCCAGCCGTGACGGTTATGGCTACACCTTC. It is translated as CASRDGYGYTF. V is TRBV2 and J is TRBJ1-2, with D unclear. Germline CDR1 SNHLY, CDR2 FYNNEI. The CDR3 contains 11 residues.